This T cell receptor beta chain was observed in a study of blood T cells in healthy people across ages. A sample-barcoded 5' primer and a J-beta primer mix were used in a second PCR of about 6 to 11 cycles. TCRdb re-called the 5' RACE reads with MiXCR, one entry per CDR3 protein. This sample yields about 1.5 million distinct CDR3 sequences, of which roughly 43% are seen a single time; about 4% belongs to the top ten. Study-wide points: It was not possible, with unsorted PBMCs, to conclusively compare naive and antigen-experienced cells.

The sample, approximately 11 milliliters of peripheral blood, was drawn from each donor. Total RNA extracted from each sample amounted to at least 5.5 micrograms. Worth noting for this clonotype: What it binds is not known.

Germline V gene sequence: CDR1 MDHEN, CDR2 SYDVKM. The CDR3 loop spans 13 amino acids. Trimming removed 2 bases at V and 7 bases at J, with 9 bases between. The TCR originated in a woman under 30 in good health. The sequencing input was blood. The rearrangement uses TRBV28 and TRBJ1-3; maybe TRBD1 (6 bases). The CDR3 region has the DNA TGTGCCAGCAGTTTAAGTCAGGGGAACACCATATATTTT. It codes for CASSLSQGNTIYF.